The TCR beta chain described here comes from a study of low-dose radiotherapy and immunotherapy resistance in tumors. The time point is: before trial treatment. The germline V gene has CDR1 MNHGY and CDR2 SAAAGT. J was trimmed by 4 bases and V by 10 bases; bases with no gene match: 15. The CDR3 runs 15 residues. First-strand cDNA used TRAV- and TRBV-specific primers, covering alpha and beta chains. TCR amplification ran approximately 20 PCR cycles using constant-region and V-primer adapter primers. Via MiXCR, TCRdb re-called the reads, giving one row per CDR3 protein. Among around 76,000 distinct CDR3 sequences, around 30% were seen once, and the ten largest hold around 10%.

The clonotype comes from a female donor with ovarian cancer. The specimen was PBMCs, collected before treatment. The chain joins TRBV6-8 to TRBJ1-1, with 7 bases fitting TRBD1. In DNA form, the CDR3 reads TGTGCCACCTACCCGGTTAAACAGGGGTCCACTGAAGCTTTCTTT. This encodes CATYPVKQGSTEAFF.